The present entry profiles one T cell receptor beta chain with its context. Between the trimmed V and J ends, which lost 1 base and 6 bases, there was a span of 6 bases. The CDR3 runs to 12 residues. Germline CDR1 is LGHDT and CDR2 is YNNKEL (reference sequence). Assay used: immunoSEQ multiplex PCR; TCRdb lists only in-frame clones, some missing. Of 200,000 to 300,000 clones in the sample, 83% were seen once. This sample was taken from a study of blood T cell repertoires in COVID-19. The sample taken for sequencing was PBMCs or T cells enriched from blood (not recorded which). The chain employs TRBV3-1 (or the pseudogene TRBV3-2) and TRBJ1-2; the D is unclear. The source is a woman aged 40 to 50 who had been exposed to COVID-19. In nucleotides, the CDR3 is TGTGCCAGCAGCCAAGTTACAGATGGCTACACCTTC. Its translation is CASSQVTDGYTF.